This passage covers 29 T cell receptor beta chains from one sample sequenced in a study of vaccination effects on CD4 cells after COVID-19 (dated by TCRdb to between 2021 and 2024). The library was prepared using the immunoSEQ multiplex PCR assay. TCRdb took over this immuneACCESS table, retaining in-frame rearrangements with V and J assigned. Such tables are incomplete; in checked studies, under half of the missing clones stem from an unresolved V gene, and the remainder is unexplained. This sample comprises tens of thousands of clones, less than 80% of them detected only once. Around 1.3% of the sample rests with the top ten. In the ViraFEST assay, PBMC were stimulated with viral peptide pools, and antigen-specific CD4+ T cell clonotypes were then identified by expansion using TCR sequencing. After roughly 11 days of culture, CD4+ T cells were isolated with the EasySep CD4+ T cell isolation kit. Each participant got two doses of an mRNA SARS-CoV-2 vaccine, either BNT162b2 or mRNA-1273.

No antigen is known for these receptors. This specimen consisted of CD4+ T cells from PBMCs cultured with HCoV-229E spike peptides, obtained after COVID-19 vaccination. The cell subset or site label, as the study defines it: HCoV-229E spike overlapping peptide pool stimulation. Receptors were obtained from a human donor who received a COVID-19 vaccine.

The V gene is TRBV6-1, the J gene TRBJ1-2, with a tentative D call TRBD1 (6 bases). CDR1 and CDR2 from the germline V gene are MNHNS and SASEGT. Trimming stripped 3 bases from V and 5 bases from J, with 16 bases between. This CDR3 region has 15 residues. For the CDR3, the DNA is TGTGCCAGCAGTGACCTCCCATTAGGGGGGTATGGCTACACCTTC. Encoded protein: CASSDLPLGGYGYTF.

This sequence joins TRBV5-1 and TRBJ2-5; no firm D call. V lost 5 bases to trimming and J lost 4 bases, with 9 bases between them. The germline V gene has CDR1 SGHRS and CDR2 YFSETQ. The CDR3 length is 12 residues. As DNA, the CDR3 is TGCGCCAGCAGTCGTGCACTAGAGACCCAGTACTTC. Protein: CASSRALETQYF.

In its sample, this clone was seen a few times. This chain joins TRBV11-1 and TRBJ1-4; tentatively, D is TRBD1 (6 bases). Trimming removed 5 bases from V and 8 bases from J, with 15 bases in between. Germline V gives CDR1 SGHAT, CDR2 FQDESV (reference sequence). The CDR3 totals 14 residues. For the CDR3, the DNA is TGTGCCAGCAGCCCCGGGACAACTGCCGAAAAACTGTTTTTT. Its translation is CASSPGTTAEKLFF.

The V and J genes are TRBV29-1 and TRBJ1-1; 8 bases are shared with TRBD1. The CDR3 has 14 amino acids. Trimming at V came to 6 bases and at J to 1 base, leaving 7 bases not matched to a gene. Germline V lookup: CDR1 SQVTM, CDR2 ANQGSEA. CDR3 coding DNA: TGCAGCGTCGTACGCGGGACAGGGAACACTGAAGCTTTCTTT. The encoded protein is CSVVRGTGNTEAFF.

This clone was detected a few times. This chain joins TRBV7-2 and TRBJ1-1; 11 bases match TRBD1. Germline V gene data show CDR1 as SGHTA and CDR2 as FQGNSA. This CDR3 has 14 residues. Trimming removed 4 bases from V and 4 bases from J; junction bases left unmatched: 2. DNA of the CDR3: TGTGCCAGCAGCTGGGGGACAGGGGGCACTGAAGCTTTCTTT. Protein sequence: CASSWGTGGTEAFF.

The CDR3 DNA follows: TGCGCCAGCAGCTTTACTCCAGGCCAAGAGACCCAGTACTTC. The encoded protein is CASSFTPGQETQYF. V gene TRBV5-1 combines with J gene TRBJ2-5; D is undetermined. The CDR3 covers 14 residues. Germline-derived CDR1 and CDR2 are SGHRS and YFSETQ. V gave up 2 bases and J gave up 1 base, with 9 bases separating them.

This chain connects TRBV7-3 to TRBJ2-1; no clear D. The CDR3 consists of 15 residues. CDR1 is SGHTA, CDR2 FQGTGA, per germline. The V end was cut by 3 bases, the J end by 0 bases, with 9 bases between. For the CDR3, the DNA is TGTGCCAGCAGCTTTGGGGTTAGCTCCTACAATGAGCAGTTCTTC. Its protein product is CASSFGVSSYNEQFF. The full variable domain, in which reference TRBV7-3 and TRBJ2-1 provide the parts outside the CDR3, is GAGVSQTPSNKVTEKGKYVELRCDPISGHTALYWYRQSLGQGPEFLIYFQGTGAADDSGLPNDRFFAVRPEGSVSTLKIQRTERGDSAVYLCASSFGVSSYNEQFFGPGTRLTVL.

In this sample, this clone turned up once. The chain combines TRBV6-2 or TRBV6-3 with TRBJ1-5; the D is unclear. Germline V gene sequence: CDR1 MNHEY, CDR2 SVGEGT. V gave up 2 bases and J gave up 3 bases, with 11 bases separating them. The CDR3 covers 15 residues. The CDR3 DNA follows: TGTGCCAGCAGTTACAACTCAGGAGTCAATCAGCCCCAGCATTTT. Protein: CASSYNSGVNQPQHF.

This clone was recorded only once. The chain combines TRBV6-4 with TRBJ1-1; perhaps TRBD1 as D (6 bases). V shed 6 bases and J shed 0 bases, with 8 bases lying between them. Germline loops: CDR1 MRHNA, CDR2 SNTAGT. This CDR3 has 13 residues. The CDR3 here is CASSRQVNTEAFF. In nucleotides, the CDR3 is TGTGCCAGCAGCAGACAGGTGAACACTGAAGCTTTCTTT.

The chain is built from TRBV6-5 and TRBJ1-6, with D perhaps matching TRBD1 (5 bases). V lost 1 base, J lost 5 bases, and 12 bases lay in between. The germline V gene has CDR1 MNHEY and CDR2 SVGAGI. The CDR3 has 16 amino acids. The CDR3 spells CASSYLGRGDNSPLHF. CDR3 in DNA: TGTGCCAGCAGTTACTTAGGAAGGGGCGATAATTCACCCCTCCACTTT.

Here the CDR3 reads CASSPPTGKKDGYTF. The CDR3 DNA reads as TGTGCCAGCTCACCACCAACAGGGAAAAAAGATGGCTACACCTTC. The chain carries TRBV18 and TRBJ1-2, with D tentatively TRBD1 (6 bases). Trimming cost V 0 bases and J 6 bases, with 14 bases left between them. CDR1 is KGHSH, CDR2 LQKENI, per germline. CDR3 length equals 15 residues.

This clone has only a few counts. The chain has TRBV5-1 and TRBJ2-3; 10 positions agree with TRBD1. Germline CDR1 SGHRS, CDR2 YFSETQ. The CDR3 covers 14 residues. Germline trimming cut 7 bases from V and 3 bases from J; bases unmatched to any gene: 5. The chain's CDR3 is CASRRTGGTDTQYF. As DNA, the CDR3 is TGCGCCAGCCGTAGGACAGGGGGAACAGATACGCAGTATTTT. The variable domain in full, completed from reference TRBV5-1 and TRBJ2-3, reads KAGVTQTPRYLIKTRGQQVTLSCSPISGHRSVSWYQQTPGQGLQFLFEYFSETQRNKGNFPGRFSGRQFSNSRSEMNVSTLELGDSALYLCASRRTGGTDTQYFGPGTRLTVL.

CDR3 in amino acids: CASGGPDGNEQFF. CDR3 sequence (DNA): TGCGCCAGCGGGGGGCCAGACGGTAATGAGCAGTTCTTC. V and J are TRBV10-1 and TRBJ2-1; D may be TRBD1 or TRBD2 (6 bases each). Germline V gives CDR1 WNHNN, CDR2 SYGVQD (reference sequence). The CDR3 has 13 amino acids. V was pared by 8 bases and J by 7 bases, with 15 bases between.

The chain couples TRBV5-1 to TRBJ1-2; 8 positions match TRBD1. The CDR3 spans 13 residues. Looked up from germline, CDR1 is SGHRS and CDR2 is YFSETQ. After removal of 0 bases from V and 8 bases from J, the junction contained 3 bases not matched to a gene. The CDR3 DNA reads TGCGCCAGCAGCTTGGTGACAGGGGACGGCTACACCTTC. This sequence encodes CASSLVTGDGYTF.

This chain connects TRBV21-1 to TRBJ2-7; TRBD1, as called in the table, went unchecked against the DNA. TRBV21-1 is shown as a pseudogene. The CDR3 length is 14 residues. The CDR3 loop reads CARRQGARPYEQYV. In nucleotides, the CDR3 is TGTGCCAGAAGACAGGGGGCTAGACCCTACGAGCAGTACGTC.

V usage is TRBV18 and J usage is TRBJ1-2, with 8 bases that match TRBD1. CDR3 length equals 16 residues. Germline V CDR1 and CDR2: KGHSH, LQKENI. The V segment lost 3 bases and the J segment 7 bases; nucleotides outside the gene matches: 13. Here the CDR3 DNA reads TGTGCCAGCTCACCCTTCACGACAGGGGAGGTCATTGGCTACACCTTC. Protein: CASSPFTTGEVIGYTF.

CDR3 sequence (DNA): TGTGCCACCAGTGATTTATCCAGGGCCGGAGAGACCCAGTACTTC. Translated, it gives CATSDLSRAGETQYF. The V gene is TRBV24-1, the J gene TRBJ2-5; tentatively, D is TRBD1 (5 bases). The V end lost 1 base, the J end lost 4 bases, and 12 bases lay between the germline ends. Germline assignment: CDR1 KGHDR and CDR2 SFDVKD. The CDR3 spans 15 residues.

This rearrangement joins TRBV28 to TRBJ1-5, with D perhaps TRBD1 (6 bases). CDR1 and CDR2 (germline): MDHEN, SYDVKM. Trimming removed 4 bases at V and 7 bases at J, with 17 bases between. The CDR3 is 15 residues long. The CDR3 DNA is TGTGCCAGCAGTTCACCGGGACAATTAAGGCAGCCCCAGCATTTT. It encodes CASSSPGQLRQPQHF.

This chain links TRBV5-1 with TRBJ1-5; no clear D. The CDR3 has 16 amino acids. Trimming stripped 3 bases from V and 6 bases from J, with 19 bases between. Germline assignment: CDR1 SGHRS and CDR2 YFSETQ. The CDR3 nucleotides are TGCGCCAGCAGCTCCGAACCGGTGGGGTTGGCTCAGCCCCAGCATTTT. It encodes CASSSEPVGLAQPQHF.

The genes are TRBV6-4 and TRBJ1-6, with a weak D call TRBD1 (5 bases). Trimming pared 6 bases from V and 4 bases from J, leaving 16 bases between. Germline assignment: CDR1 MRHNA and CDR2 SNTAGT. The CDR3 runs to 16 residues. The CDR3 sequence: CASSYQGFGYNSPLHF. The DNA of the CDR3 is TGTGCCAGCAGCTACCAGGGATTTGGGTATAATTCACCCCTCCACTTT.

This CDR3 is CASSQGPGYTF. The CDR3 nucleotides are TGTGCCAGCAGCCAGGGTCCGGGCTACACCTTC. The chain is built from TRBV7-9 and TRBJ1-2; D is possibly TRBD1 (5 bases). The V end lost 5 bases, the J end lost 8 bases, and 9 bases lay between the germline ends. CDR1 and CDR2 from the germline V gene are SEHNR and FQNEAQ (reference sequence). This CDR3 spans 11 amino acids.

The CDR3 here is CASTVARGTQYF. The CDR3 nucleotides read TGTGCCAGCACCGTCGCTCGGGGTACGCAGTATTTT. V is TRBV13 and J is TRBJ2-3; D possibly corresponds to TRBD2 (5 bases). This CDR3 is built from 12 residues. Germline V gives CDR1 PRHDT, CDR2 FYEKMQ (reference sequence). With 7 bases removed from V and 8 bases from J, the gap between germline ends came to 13 bases. Full variable domain (missing parts from reference TRBV13 and TRBJ2-3): AAGVIQSPRHLIKEKRETATLKCYPIPRHDTVYWYQQGPGQDPQFLISFYEKMQSDKGSIPDRFSAQQFSDYHSELNMSSLELGDSALYFCASTVARGTQYFGPGTRLTVL.

V gene TRBV11-2 combines with J gene TRBJ2-3; D uncertain. V lost 1 base and J 4 bases, leaving 9 bases between the germline ends. CDR1 and CDR2 (germline): SGHAT, FQNNGV. The CDR3 totals 14 residues. The CDR3, as DNA: TGTGCCAGCAGCTTAGCCCACGGCCCAGATACGCAGTATTTT. Its translation is CASSLAHGPDTQYF.

The J gene is TRBJ1-2, the V gene TRBV6-5; weak D call: TRBD1 (5 bases). Per the germline V gene, CDR1 is MNHEY and CDR2 is SVGAGI. This CDR3 has 15 residues. The V and J ends lost 3 bases and 2 bases respectively, with 13 bases between them. The CDR3 protein is CASSYGAPTNYGYTF. The CDR3 bases are TGTGCCAGCAGTTATGGGGCCCCTACCAACTATGGCTACACCTTC.

The V call is TRBV12-3 or TRBV12-4, the J call TRBJ2-3; 8 bases line up with TRBD1. The length of the CDR3 is 11 residues. Trimming cost V 6 bases and J 11 bases; bases outside gene matches: 4. The CDR3 DNA reads as TGTGCCAGCAGGCAGGGGGCCGGGCAGTATTTT. It is translated as CASRQGAGQYF.

The V and J genes are TRBV3-1 (or the pseudogene TRBV3-2) and TRBJ1-2; no firm D call. Per the germline V gene, CDR1 is LGHDT and CDR2 is YNNKEL (reference sequence). The ends were cut back, 4 bases at V and 5 bases at J, with 11 bases in the middle. The CDR3 spans 13 residues. CDR3 sequence reads: CASSLEEAYGYTF. The CDR3 DNA reads TGTGCCAGCAGCCTCGAAGAGGCGTATGGCTACACCTTC.

V and J are TRBV5-1 and TRBJ2-2; 7 bases match TRBD2. The CDR3 is 16 residues long. V lost 4 bases, J lost 1 base, and 7 bases stayed unmatched. Germline CDR1 reads SGHRS; CDR2 reads YFSETQ. CDR3 protein: CASSRAGTKNTGELFF. The CDR3 DNA follows: TGCGCCAGCAGCAGGGCCGGGACTAAGAACACCGGGGAGCTGTTTTTT.

V and J are TRBV24-1 and TRBJ2-3; a weak D match, TRBD2 (6 bases). CDR3 size: 16 residues. Deletions cut 1 base from V and 2 bases from J, with 12 bases between. Germline lookup yields CDR1 KGHDR and CDR2 SFDVKD. The CDR3 sequence: CATSDLGGDDTDTQYF. In nucleotides, the CDR3 is TGTGCCACCAGTGATTTAGGAGGGGATGACACAGATACGCAGTATTTT.

This clone has only a few counts. The chain is built from TRBV6-2 or TRBV6-3 and TRBJ2-7, with D perhaps assigned TRBD1 or TRBD2 (6 bases each). CDR1 is MNHEY, CDR2 SVGEGT, per germline. Trimming shortened V by 2 bases and J by 3 bases, and 11 bases separated the two germline ends. This CDR3 is 14 amino acids long. CDR3 DNA sequence: TGTGCCAGCAGTTACCCCCGGGGGCTCTACGAGCAGTACGTC. Protein: CASSYPRGLYEQYV.